This T cell receptor beta chain was retrieved from a study of OX40 agonist ivuxolimab in advanced cancers. With respect to the entire study: Ivuxolimab was a fully human IgG2 agonistic monoclonal antibody targeting the costimulatory receptor OX40 (CD134). Intravenous ivuxolimab was administered to patients every 2 weeks at six dose levels: 0.01, 0.1, 0.3, 1.5, 3 and 10 mg/kg. Of the approximately 54 dose-escalation patients, hepatocellular carcinoma was present in about 20, melanoma in around 15, renal cell carcinoma in 9 and head and neck cancer in 9. A male proportion of 82.7% and a mean age of around 60 years, ranging from roughly 20 to 80, were recorded for the dose-escalation cohort. Patients were allowed to have had prior anti-PD-1, anti-PD-L1 or anti-CTLA-4 therapy, and 30% to 50% of the dose-escalation patients had previously received checkpoint inhibitors. Three dose-escalation patients achieved partial responses, one with hepatocellular carcinoma and two with cutaneous melanoma. Peripheral TCRbeta sequencing was intended to test whether TCR sequence diversity was altered and clonal T-cell expansion was caused by ivuxolimab. The monotherapy dose-escalation portion (N of about 57 patients) of the phase I ivuxolimab trial is reported in the paper.

Measured from the cysteine to the phenylalanine, the CDR3 is 10 residues long. Only the CDR3 DNA stays, 30 bases, in frame from base 1. Via the germline V gene, CDR1 is SQVTM and CDR2 ANQGSEA. The study at large found these results: In partial responders in the 0.1-3.0 mg/kg groups, normalized peripheral clonal expansion was found to be among the lowest, especially among CD8+ T cells. Low levels of normalized T-cell clonal expansion were also seen in some patients who did not respond. The antigen specificity of the peripheral T cells that underwent clonal expansion was not determined. On average, CD8+ T cells showed more expanded clones than CD4+ T cells after ivuxolimab. At doses of 0.1 to 3.0 mg/kg, clonal expansion of both CD4+ and CD8+ blood T cells was observed from baseline to week 6.

Genomic DNA was isolated from the sorted cells so that the TCRbeta CDR3 region could be sequenced. The immunoSEQ Assay was used to sequence the TCRbeta CDR3 regions. This immuneACCESS table, as held by TCRdb, lists in-frame sequences with V and J called but not all clones. Of the missing ones, under half trace to an unresolved V gene in checked studies; the others have no known cause. Across this sample there are approximately 28,000 clones, with approximately 85% seen only once. Roughly 25% of the sample is held by the ten biggest clonotypes. Patients with autoimmune disease history or receiving systemic immunosuppression were excluded from the trial. In every dose cohort, peripheral blood was drawn for TCR sequencing at baseline, cycle 4 day 1, and cycle 7 day 1. The samples were drawn from a first-in-human, open-label, multicenter phase I dose-escalation trial of ivuxolimab. Adults with locally advanced or metastatic melanoma, renal cell carcinoma, hepatocellular carcinoma or head and neck squamous cell carcinoma were enrolled in the trial. Before TCR sequencing, CD4+ T cells and CD8+ T cells were sorted from peripheral blood as separate populations.

The sample holds one count of this clone. This clone's antigen is unknown. A junction end diverges from the germline sequence, so it may reflect a read error. Here the chain combines TRBV29-1 and TRBJ1-1; the D region possibly corresponds to TRBD1 (5 bases align). The receptor was derived from an adult with an advanced solid tumor such as melanoma, head and neck, liver or kidney cancer. The sample was CD4+ or CD8+ T cells sorted from blood, taken in a trial of the OX40 agonist ivuxolimab. The nucleotide sequence is TGCAGCGTTGAAGGGGGGGGACCTATCTTT. This is translated as CSVEGGGPIF.